This T cell receptor beta chain came from a study of blood T cell repertoires in COVID-19. The repertoire was sequenced with immunoSEQ multiplex PCR; TCRdb's copy has only in-frame clones and lacks some. This table holds about 110,000 clones, 84% found once. Germline loops: CDR1 KGHSH, CDR2 LQKENI. The germline V and J ends were trimmed by 4 bases and 6 bases, with 9 bases remaining between them. This CDR3 region has 12 residues. The clonotype was recovered from a human donor in a cohort sampled during active COVID-19. This rearrangement joins TRBV18 to TRBJ1-1; D remains unclear. The sample was peripheral blood. The CDR3 sequence is CASSHTVAEAFF. In DNA form, the CDR3 reads TGTGCCAGCTCACACACCGTGGCTGAAGCTTTCTTT.